The rows below give T cell receptor beta chains drawn from one sample of a study of T cells in Graves' hyperthyroidism and ophthalmopathy. TCRdb itself ran the multiplex PCR reads through MiXCR, one entry per CDR3 protein. The repertoire holds about 840,000 distinct CDR3 sequences, with around 39% as singletons. The sequenced material came from blood. Receptor source: a young man with Graves' hyperthyroidism. CDR3s include the opening cysteine and the closing phenylalanine or tryptophan. The D gene is left open where the match is weak. Rows give clone size only sometimes, using once, few, many, or a class for an expanded clone.

CDR3 DNA: TGTGCCAGCAGCTCGCGACAGGGATGGGCAGGGGAGCTGTTTTTT
CDR3 protein: CASSSRQGWAGELFF
D gene: TRBD1
J gene: TRBJ2-2
clone size: few
V gene: TRBV7-9

CDR3 DNA: TGTGCCAGCAGCTGGGTCCCGGGAGTGGGCGGGGAGCTGTTTTTT
CDR3 protein: CASSWVPGVGGELFF
D gene: .
J gene: TRBJ2-2
clone size: few
V gene: TRBV7-9

CDR3 DNA: TGTGCCACCAGCAGAGATCTAGGACTAGACTACGCCGGGGAGCTGTTTTTT
CDR3 protein: CATSRDLGLDYAGELFF
D gene: TRBD2
J gene: TRBJ2-2
clone size: .
V gene: TRBV15

CDR3 DNA: TGTGCCAGCAGTAACGCACAGACAGGGGACTCCTACGAGCAGTACTTC
CDR3 protein: CASSNAQTGDSYEQYF
D gene: TRBD1
J gene: TRBJ2-7
clone size: .
V gene: TRBV10-3

CDR3 DNA: TGTGCCAGCAGTGATCGGGACCGGCAAGAGACCCAGTACTTC
CDR3 protein: CASSDRDRQETQYF
D gene: .
J gene: TRBJ2-5
clone size: many
V gene: TRBV25-1

CDR3 DNA: TGCGCCAGCAGTTCCGGACAGGATCTTGAAGCTTTCTTT
CDR3 protein: CASSSGQDLEAFF
D gene: TRBD1
J gene: TRBJ1-1
clone size: few
V gene: TRBV5-1

CDR3 DNA: TGTGCCACCAGCTCAATGCTAGCGGCCAACTCTGGGGCCAACGTCCTGACTTTC
CDR3 protein: CATSSMLAANSGANVLTF
D gene: TRBD2
J gene: TRBJ2-6
clone size: many
V gene: TRBV15

CDR3 DNA: TGCGCCACCAGTGAATGGGACAGGAATCAGCCCCAGCATTTT
CDR3 protein: CATSEWDRNQPQHF
D gene: TRBD1
J gene: TRBJ1-5
clone size: .
V gene: TRBV10-2

CDR3 DNA: TGTGCCAGCAGCCCTCCTGGCAGGGCCTACGAGCAGTACTTC
CDR3 protein: CASSPPGRAYEQYF
D gene: .
J gene: TRBJ2-7
clone size: few
V gene: TRBV7-9

CDR3 DNA: TGCGCCAGCAGCCAAGATTGGTGGAGCTACGAGCAGTACTTC
CDR3 protein: CASSQDWWSYEQYF
D gene: .
J gene: TRBJ2-7
clone size: .
V gene: TRBV4-3

CDR3 DNA: TGCGCCAGCAGCTTGTTCGGGACAGGGGACCGCTACACCTTC
CDR3 protein: CASSLFGTGDRYTF
D gene: TRBD1
J gene: TRBJ1-2
clone size: once
V gene: TRBV5-1

CDR3 DNA: TGTGCCAGTAGTATTAATTCCCGGAATACTGAAGCTTTCTTT
CDR3 protein: CASSINSRNTEAFF
D gene: .
J gene: TRBJ1-1
clone size: .
V gene: TRBV19

CDR3 DNA: TGTGCCAGCAGCTTTCCCAGGGGGGGTAATGGCTACACCTTC
CDR3 protein: CASSFPRGGNGYTF
D gene: TRBD1
J gene: TRBJ1-2
clone size: .
V gene: TRBV5-6

CDR3 DNA: TGCAGCTTTCCCAATCAGCCCCAGCATTTT
CDR3 protein: CSFPNQPQHF
D gene: .
J gene: TRBJ1-5
clone size: once
V gene: TRBV29-1

CDR3 DNA: TGTGCCAGCCAAGACCCGGAGAGCTCCTACGAGCAGTACTTC
CDR3 protein: CASQDPESSYEQYF
D gene: .
J gene: TRBJ2-7
clone size: .
V gene: TRBV25-1

CDR3 DNA: TGTGCCAGCAGTTACGAGTGGATAAGTGGGGAGCTGTTTTTT
CDR3 protein: CASSYEWISGELFF
D gene: .
J gene: TRBJ2-2
clone size: .
V gene: TRBV6-5

CDR3 DNA: TGTGCCAGCAGCTTAGATGGAGGGCCTCAGCCCCAGCATTTT
CDR3 protein: CASSLDGGPQPQHF
D gene: .
J gene: TRBJ1-5
clone size: many
V gene: TRBV11-2

CDR3 DNA: TGTGCCAGCTCACCAGACAGACATCAGCCCCAGCATTTT
CDR3 protein: CASSPDRHQPQHF
D gene: .
J gene: TRBJ1-5
clone size: once
V gene: TRBV2

CDR3 DNA: TGCGCCAGCAGCCCATCTACGGGATCTGGAAACACCATATATTTT
CDR3 protein: CASSPSTGSGNTIYF
D gene: .
J gene: TRBJ1-3
clone size: few
V gene: TRBV4-3

CDR3 DNA: TGTGCCAGCAGTGAAGCGCGTCGGACAGGGGGCAATCAGCCCCAGCATTTT
CDR3 protein: CASSEARRTGGNQPQHF
D gene: TRBD1
J gene: TRBJ1-5
clone size: many
V gene: TRBV2

CDR3 DNA: TGTGCCAGCAGTTACCGAACAGGGGGCCTTGAAAAACTGTTTTTT
CDR3 protein: CASSYRTGGLEKLFF
D gene: TRBD1
J gene: TRBJ1-4
clone size: few
V gene: TRBV6-5

CDR3 DNA: TGTGCCAGCGGATCTCAAGGGAGTTTGGACACCGGGGAGCTGTTTTTT
CDR3 protein: CASGSQGSLDTGELFF
D gene: .
J gene: TRBJ2-2
clone size: once
V gene: TRBV12-3/TRBV12-4

CDR3 DNA: TGTGCCAGCCACCAGGACGTCTTCCCAATGAACACTGAAGCTTTCTTT
CDR3 protein: CASHQDVFPMNTEAFF
D gene: .
J gene: TRBJ1-1
clone size: .
V gene: TRBV10-3

CDR3 DNA: TGTGCCAGCAGCGACCCCGGGACAGAGAATGAAAAACTGTTTTTT
CDR3 protein: CASSDPGTENEKLFF
D gene: TRBD1
J gene: TRBJ1-4
clone size: few
V gene: TRBV5-8

CDR3 DNA: TGTGCCAGCAGCCCAGGGACGGGACAGCCCCAGTACTTC
CDR3 protein: CASSPGTGQPQYF
D gene: TRBD1
J gene: TRBJ2-5
clone size: .
V gene: TRBV5-1

CDR3 DNA: TGTGCCAGTCGACCCGGGACACGAAATTCACCCCTCCACTTT
CDR3 protein: CASRPGTRNSPLHF
D gene: .
J gene: TRBJ1-6
clone size: few
V gene: TRBV28

CDR3 DNA: TGTGCCAGCACCCAAGAATGGAGTGGGAACTCTGGAAACACCATATATTTT
CDR3 protein: CASTQEWSGNSGNTIYF
D gene: .
J gene: TRBJ1-3
clone size: .
V gene: TRBV7-9

CDR3 DNA: TGCGCCAGCAGCTCCTGGACAGGGCCAGCTTTCTTT
CDR3 protein: CASSSWTGPAFF
D gene: TRBD1
J gene: TRBJ1-1
clone size: .
V gene: TRBV5-1

CDR3 DNA: TGTGCCAGCAGTTCCCCGACGGGAAGTCAGCCCCAGCATTTT
CDR3 protein: CASSSPTGSQPQHF
D gene: .
J gene: TRBJ1-5
clone size: .
V gene: TRBV12-3/TRBV12-4

CDR3 DNA: TGTGCCAGCAGTTACTCTAAGGGCTCCTATAATTCACCCCTCCACTTT
CDR3 protein: CASSYSKGSYNSPLHF
D gene: .
J gene: TRBJ1-6
clone size: once
V gene: TRBV6-5

CDR3 DNA: TGCAGTGCTAGAGAGTTGGGGGAAGGTGAAAAACTGTTTTTT
CDR3 protein: CSARELGEGEKLFF
D gene: .
J gene: TRBJ1-4
clone size: few
V gene: TRBV20-1

CDR3 DNA: TGTGCCAGCAGCCTAATGAGTACGAACACCGGGGAGCTGTTTTTT
CDR3 protein: CASSLMSTNTGELFF
D gene: .
J gene: TRBJ2-2
clone size: .
V gene: TRBV7-2

CDR3 DNA: TGTGCCAGTAGTATGGTGCAGGGTGGAGGACATGGCTACACCTTC
CDR3 protein: CASSMVQGGGHGYTF
D gene: .
J gene: TRBJ1-2
clone size: .
V gene: TRBV19

CDR3 DNA: TGCGCCAGCAGCTTACAGAGCCCCGGGGAGCTGTTTTTT
CDR3 protein: CASSLQSPGELFF
D gene: .
J gene: TRBJ2-2
clone size: few
V gene: TRBV5-1

CDR3 DNA: TGTGCCAGCAGCCAAGACGGCTATGGCAGCTCCTACGAGCAGTACTTC
CDR3 protein: CASSQDGYGSSYEQYF
D gene: .
J gene: TRBJ2-7
clone size: .
V gene: TRBV7-8

CDR3 DNA: TGCAGCGGTCTTGGAACAGGGCTAGGCTACACCTTC
CDR3 protein: CSGLGTGLGYTF
D gene: .
J gene: TRBJ1-2
clone size: .
V gene: TRBV29-1

CDR3 DNA: TGTGCTAGTGGTTTGGAGGGGGCTAGCGCTTTCTTT
CDR3 protein: CASGLEGASAFF
D gene: TRBD1
J gene: TRBJ1-1
clone size: few
V gene: TRBV12-5

CDR3 DNA: TGTGCCAGCAGACCTACCGGGACAATCGATGGCTACACCTTC
CDR3 protein: CASRPTGTIDGYTF
D gene: .
J gene: TRBJ1-2
clone size: many
V gene: TRBV13

CDR3 DNA: TGTGCCAGCGGGAACAGTGGCTACGAGCAGTGCTTC
CDR3 protein: CASGNSGYEQCF
D gene: .
J gene: TRBJ2-7
clone size: .
V gene: TRBV2